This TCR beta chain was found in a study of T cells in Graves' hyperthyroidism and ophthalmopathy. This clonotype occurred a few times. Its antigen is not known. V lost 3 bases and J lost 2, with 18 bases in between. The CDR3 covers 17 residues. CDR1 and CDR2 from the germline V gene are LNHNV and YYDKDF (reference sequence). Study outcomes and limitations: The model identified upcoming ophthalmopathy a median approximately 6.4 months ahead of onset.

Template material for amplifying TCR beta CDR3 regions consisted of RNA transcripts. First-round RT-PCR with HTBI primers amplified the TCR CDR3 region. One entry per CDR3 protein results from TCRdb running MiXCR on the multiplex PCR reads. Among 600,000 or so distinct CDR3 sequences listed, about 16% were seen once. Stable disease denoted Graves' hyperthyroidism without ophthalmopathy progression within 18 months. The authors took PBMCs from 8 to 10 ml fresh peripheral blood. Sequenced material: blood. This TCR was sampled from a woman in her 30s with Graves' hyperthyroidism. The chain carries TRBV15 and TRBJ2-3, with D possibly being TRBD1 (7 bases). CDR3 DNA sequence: TGTGCCACCAGCAGTAGACAGGGAGGCTCACCCACAGATACGCAGTATTTT. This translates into CATSSRQGGSPTDTQYF.